The source of this T cell receptor (beta chain) is a study of regulatory T cells in long-lasting Graves disease. In the study overall: Less than 3 months of antithyroid drugs had been taken by newly diagnosed Graves' patients.

This clonotype was counted many times. iRepertoire HTBI primers and Arm-PCR of CDR3 regions built TCR beta libraries. TCRdb recomputed calls from the multiplex PCR reads with MiXCR, one row per CDR3 protein. The sample consists of hundreds of thousands of distinct CDR3 sequences, around 16% of them appearing once. Germline CDR1 reads SGHVS; CDR2 reads FQNEAQ. V shed 2 bases and J 7 bases; nucleotides not matched to a gene: 7. The CDR3 is 15 residues long. Time point reported: newly diagnosed GD, antithyroid drugs for less than 3 months. The TCR library was made from RNA extracted from PBMCs. The same sample was also studied in work on T cells in Graves' hyperthyroidism and ophthalmopathy.

The source of this sequence is a woman aged 35-65 years with Graves disease. The chain carries TRBV7-8 and TRBJ1-4; 7 bases are shared with TRBD1. The sequences come from peripheral blood mononuclear cells (PBMCs), collected at new diagnosis, from a patient treated with antithyroid drugs. CDR3 amino acids: CASSLSPGGCEKLFF. CDR3 bases: TGTGCCAGCAGCTTAAGCCCAGGGGGGTGTGAAAAACTGTTTTTT.